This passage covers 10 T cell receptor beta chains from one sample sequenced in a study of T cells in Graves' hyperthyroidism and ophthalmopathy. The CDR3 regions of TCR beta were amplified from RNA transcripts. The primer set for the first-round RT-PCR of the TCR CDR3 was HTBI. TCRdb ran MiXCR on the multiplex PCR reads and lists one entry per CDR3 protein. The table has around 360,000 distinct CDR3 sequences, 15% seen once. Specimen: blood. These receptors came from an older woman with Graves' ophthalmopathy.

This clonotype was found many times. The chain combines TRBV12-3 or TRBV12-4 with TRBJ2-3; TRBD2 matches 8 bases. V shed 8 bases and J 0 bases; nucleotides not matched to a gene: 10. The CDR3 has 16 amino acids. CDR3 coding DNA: TGTGCCAGCGCTTTTGTACTAGCGGAGAGCACAGATACGCAGTATTTT. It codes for CASAFVLAESTDTQYF.

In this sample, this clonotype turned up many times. In DNA, the CDR3 is TGTGCCGGAACAGGGGGGGAGCCTCCTGGGGCCAACGTCCTGACTTTC. Translation: CAGTGGEPPGANVLTF. The chain couples TRBV7-6 to TRBJ2-6; tentative D call: TRBD1 (8 bases). Deletions cut 11 bases from V and 2 bases from J, with 19 bases between. CDR3 length: 16 amino acids. Germline CDR1 is SGHVS and CDR2 is FNYEAQ.

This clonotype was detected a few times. CDR3 sequence: CATSSDTGFRNTIYF. The DNA of the CDR3 is TGTGCCACCAGCAGTGATACAGGATTTAGGAACACCATATATTTT. This chain joins TRBV15 and TRBJ1-3, with TRBD1 as a possible D gene (5 bases). The germline gives CDR1 LNHNV, CDR2 YYDKDF (reference sequence). V lost 3 bases and J lost 7, with 16 bases in between. The CDR3 sequence is 15 residues long.

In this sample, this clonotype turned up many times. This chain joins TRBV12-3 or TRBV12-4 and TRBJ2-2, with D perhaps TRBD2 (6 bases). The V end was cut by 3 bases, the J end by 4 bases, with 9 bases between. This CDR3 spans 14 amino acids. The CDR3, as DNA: TGTGCCAGCAGTTTTCTGGAGGGCACCGGGGAGCTGTTTTTT. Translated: CASSFLEGTGELFF.

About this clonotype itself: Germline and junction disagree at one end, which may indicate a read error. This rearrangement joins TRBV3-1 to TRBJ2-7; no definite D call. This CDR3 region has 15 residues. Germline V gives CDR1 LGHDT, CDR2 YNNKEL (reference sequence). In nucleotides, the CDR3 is TGTGCCAACAGCCTAGAGCTAGGGATCACCTACGAGCAGTACTTC. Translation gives CANSLELGITYEQYF.

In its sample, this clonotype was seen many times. The chain's CDR3 is CASSGTSGVEQFF. CDR3 bases: TGTGCCAGCAGCGGGACTAGCGGTGTAGAGCAGTTCTTC. The chain couples TRBV7-3 to TRBJ2-1; TRBD2 matches 11 bases. Looked up from germline, CDR1 is SGHTA and CDR2 is FQGTGA. The CDR3 contains 13 residues. The J segment lost 10 bases and the V segment lost 5 bases, leaving 4 bases of the junction unmatched. Full variable domain (outside the CDR3, taken from reference TRBV7-3 and TRBJ2-1): GAGVSQTPSNKVTEKGKYVELRCDPISGHTALYWYRQSLGQGPEFLIYFQGTGAADDSGLPNDRFFAVRPEGSVSTLKIQRTERGDSAVYLCASSGTSGVEQFFGPGTRLTVL.

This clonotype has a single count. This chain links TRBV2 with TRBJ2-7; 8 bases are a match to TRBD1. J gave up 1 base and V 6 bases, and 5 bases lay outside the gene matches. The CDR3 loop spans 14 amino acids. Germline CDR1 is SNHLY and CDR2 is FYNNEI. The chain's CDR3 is CASRGQVSSYEQYF. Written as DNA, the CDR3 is TGTGCCAGCAGGGGACAGGTCTCTTCCTACGAGCAGTACTTC.

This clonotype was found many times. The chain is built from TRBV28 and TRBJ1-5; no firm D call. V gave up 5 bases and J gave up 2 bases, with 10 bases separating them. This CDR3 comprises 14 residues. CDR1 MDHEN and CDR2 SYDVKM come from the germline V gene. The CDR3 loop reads CASSTREGNQPQHF. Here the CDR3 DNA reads TGTGCCAGCAGTACCCGGGAAGGCAATCAGCCCCAGCATTTT.

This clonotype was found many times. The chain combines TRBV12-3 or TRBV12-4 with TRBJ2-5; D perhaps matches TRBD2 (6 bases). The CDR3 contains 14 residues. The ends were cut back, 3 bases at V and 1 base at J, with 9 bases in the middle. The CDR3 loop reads CASSLGGLQETQYF. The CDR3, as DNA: TGTGCCAGCAGTTTGGGAGGCCTCCAAGAGACCCAGTACTTC.

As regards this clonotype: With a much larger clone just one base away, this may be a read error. CDR3 coding DNA: TGCGCCAGCAGTGATCGCGGGACTGGCGGGACAGATACGCAGTATTTT. This gives the protein CASSDRGTGGTDTQYF. The chain carries TRBV10-2 and TRBJ2-3; TRBD2 might be the D (6 bases). Trimming pared 3 bases from V and 3 bases from J, leaving 16 bases between. The germline V gene encodes CDR1 WSHSY and CDR2 SAAADI. This CDR3 has 16 amino acids.